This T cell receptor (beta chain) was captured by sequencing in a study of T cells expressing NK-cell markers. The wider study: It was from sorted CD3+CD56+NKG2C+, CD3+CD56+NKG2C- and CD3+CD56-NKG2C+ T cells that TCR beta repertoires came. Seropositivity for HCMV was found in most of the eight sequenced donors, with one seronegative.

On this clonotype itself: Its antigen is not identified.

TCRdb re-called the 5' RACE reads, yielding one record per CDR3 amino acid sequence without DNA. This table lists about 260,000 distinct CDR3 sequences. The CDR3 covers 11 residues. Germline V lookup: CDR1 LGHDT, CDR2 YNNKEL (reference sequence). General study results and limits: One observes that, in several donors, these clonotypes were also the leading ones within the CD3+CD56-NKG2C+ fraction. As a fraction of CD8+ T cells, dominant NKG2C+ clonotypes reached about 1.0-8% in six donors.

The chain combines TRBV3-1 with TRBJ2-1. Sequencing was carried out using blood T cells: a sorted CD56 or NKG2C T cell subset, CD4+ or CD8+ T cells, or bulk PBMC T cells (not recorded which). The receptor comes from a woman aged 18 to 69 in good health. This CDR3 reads CASSEVSEQFF.